The T cell receptor (beta chain) described here comes from a study of post-analysis software for immune sequencing data. General study findings and limits: Comparison of patients with controls showed about 5 TRBV segments more frequent in patients, TRBV5-6, TRBV5-1 and TRBV20-1 among them.

Built from TCR beta cDNA, the libraries had unique molecular identifiers in them. TCRdb processed the PCR reads anew with MiXCR; each CDR3 protein has one entry. In the table there are almost 700,000 distinct CDR3 sequences, around 60% of which are singletons. The CDR3 totals 14 residues. CDR1 is SNHLY, CDR2 FYNNEI, per germline. Trimming pared 6 bases from V and 7 bases from J, leaving 16 bases between. This clonotype showed up just once. The target antigen is unknown. Sequencing used blood. This receptor was taken from a girl aged 2-10 years with multiple sclerosis. V is TRBV2 and J is TRBJ2-1; a possible D gene is TRBD1 (6 bases). CDR3 protein: CASSQRDIINEQFF. The CDR3 DNA sequence: TGTGCCAGCAGCCAACGGGACATTATTAATGAGCAGTTCTTC.